This TCR beta chain was sequenced for a study of blood T cell repertoires in COVID-19. Study overall: COVID-19 samples from acute and convalescent phases originated in the United States, Italy and Spain. T cells, B-cell-depleted T cells, or PBMCs supplied cDNA or gDNA.

In Seattle, patients joined the study during active infection and were tracked longitudinally. The germline CDR1 and CDR2 sequences are SGHRS and YFSETQ. V gave up 4 bases and J gave up 6 bases, with 14 bases separating them. This CDR3 is built from 14 residues. There are a few counts of this clone. As handled by the study authors: Estimates of nucleated cell counts were drawn from the amplification of reference gene primers. The repertoire was sequenced with immunoSEQ multiplex PCR; TCRdb's copy has only in-frame clones and lacks some. That table furnishes V, J and clone size, whereas the DNA furnished D and trimming. The sample includes over 150,000 clones, around nine tenths of them seen just once.

The origin of this receptor is a woman aged 70-85 years with COVID-19, enrolled during active disease. Sample: peripheral blood. The chain couples TRBV5-1 to TRBJ1-5; D possibly corresponds to TRBD1 (5 bases). CDR3 bases: TGCGCCAGCAGCGGGGGACCGGGGGGTCAGCCCCAGCATTTT. Its protein is CASSGGPGGQPQHF.